These 32 T cell receptor beta chains share one sample of origin, sequenced in a study of regulatory T cells in long-lasting Graves disease. Noted time point: newly diagnosed GD, antithyroid drugs for less than 3 months. PBMC-derived RNA was used for the TCR library. The TCR beta library used iRepertoire HTBI primers with Arm-PCR amplification of CDR3. MiXCR, run by TCRdb on the multiplex PCR reads, gives a single entry per CDR3 protein. The sample lists some 460,000 distinct CDR3 sequences, about 16% occurring once. The data were also submitted as part of a second study, on T cells in Graves' hyperthyroidism and ophthalmopathy.

The sequencing used peripheral blood mononuclear cells (PBMCs), collected at new diagnosis, from a patient treated with antithyroid drugs. Receptors were obtained from a man between 35 and 55 years old with Graves disease.

This clonotype was counted at least ten times. This chain joins TRBV12-5 and TRBJ2-5; 9 nucleotides align to TRBD2. CDR1 is LGHNT, CDR2 FRNRAP, per germline. The CDR3 sequence is 14 residues long. V gave up 7 bases and J gave up 2 bases; unmatched junction bases: 5. CDR3 loop: CASARLAAQETQYF. The CDR3 DNA reads TGTGCTAGTGCCCGACTAGCGGCACAAGAGACCCAGTACTTC.

There are many counts of this clonotype. The chain uses TRBV2 and TRBJ1-6; TRBD1 agrees at 9 bases. The J segment lost 3 bases and the V segment lost 6 bases, leaving 3 bases of the junction unmatched. Germline CDR1 reads SNHLY; CDR2 reads FYNNEI. The CDR3 contains 15 residues. CDR3 bases: TGTGCCAGCAGCAAGGACAGGGGCTATAATTCACCCCTCCACTTT. Residues: CASSKDRGYNSPLHF.

The sample holds a few counts of this clonotype. This chain uses TRBV3-1 with TRBJ2-1; D remains unclear. This CDR3 region has 12 residues. The ends were cut back, 4 bases at V and 9 bases at J, with 10 bases in the middle. Per germline, CDR1 LGHDT and CDR2 YNNKEL (reference sequence). CDR3 sequence (DNA): TGTGCCAGCAGCCCCGGCACGGGTGAGCAGTTCTTC. This translates into CASSPGTGEQFF.

The chain carries TRBV20-1 and TRBJ2-3; D call uncertain. Trimming pared 6 bases from V and 4 bases from J, leaving 20 bases between. CDR1 and CDR2 from the germline V gene are DFQATT and SNEGSKA (reference sequence). There are 15 residues in the CDR3. The DNA for the CDR3 is TGCAGTGCCATGACCCCAGAGCGCAGCCCAGATACGCAGTATTTT. The encoded protein is CSAMTPERSPDTQYF.

There are many counts of this clonotype. The chain is built from TRBV12-3 or TRBV12-4 and TRBJ1-5, with 8 bases matching TRBD1. The trim removed 6 bases at V and 3 bases at J, leaving 7 bases unmatched. CDR3 length: 15 residues. The DNA of the CDR3 is TGTGCCAGCAGCACCGGGACAGGCCTCAATCAGCCCCAGCATTTT. Translating it yields CASSTGTGLNQPQHF.

The chain has TRBV3-1 and TRBJ1-6; no reliable D call. Germline CDR1 and CDR2: LGHDT and YNNKEL (reference sequence). The CDR3 covers 13 residues. V was clipped by 0 bases and J by 9 bases, with 6 bases between them. CDR3 bases: TGTGCCAGCAGCCAAGATGTCCGTTCACCCCTCCACTTT. Translated: CASSQDVRSPLHF. Looking up the rest from reference TRBV3-1 and TRBJ1-6 gives the full variable domain: DTAVSQTPKYLVTQMGNDKSIKCEQNLGHDTMYWYKQDSKKFLKIMFSYNNKELIINETVPNRFSPKSPDKAHLNLHINSLELGDSAVYFCASSQDVRSPLHFGNGTRLTVT.

This clonotype was found once. The chain combines TRBV29-1 with TRBJ2-1, with 12 nucleotides matching TRBD2. The V segment lost 6 bases and the J segment 7 bases; nucleotides outside the gene matches: 4. Germline V gene lookup returns CDR1 SQVTM and CDR2 ANQGSEA. This CDR3 spans 13 amino acids. The chain's CDR3 is CSVLAGGSNEQFF. CDR3 nucleotide sequence: TGCAGCGTACTAGCGGGAGGTAGTAATGAGCAGTTCTTC.

The sample holds many counts of this clonotype. The chain carries TRBV6-2 or TRBV6-3 and TRBJ2-5; 8 nucleotides align to TRBD2. Germline trimming cut 0 bases from V and 6 bases from J; bases unmatched to any gene: 9. Germline CDR1 and CDR2: MNHEY and SVGEGT. The CDR3 sequence is 16 residues long. The CDR3 nucleotides read TGTGCCAGCAGTTACTCGGGCGGGGGGCGGCTGAAGACCCAGTACTTC. The encoded protein is CASSYSGGGRLKTQYF.

The rearrangement uses TRBV28 and TRBJ2-2, with D perhaps matching TRBD1 (7 bases). Trimming pared 8 bases from V and 4 bases from J, leaving 14 bases between. Germline lookup yields CDR1 MDHEN and CDR2 SYDVKM. The CDR3 consists of 14 residues. The CDR3 nucleotides read TGTGCCAGCCTACGACAGGGAGGCACCGGGGAGCTGTTTTTT. Protein sequence: CASLRQGGTGELFF.

This clonotype was seen only a few times. This sequence joins TRBV6-1 and TRBJ1-5; D call uncertain. The length of the CDR3 is 14 residues. Deletions cut 6 bases from V and 0 bases from J, with 9 bases between. Germline CDR1 and CDR2: MNHNS and SASEGT. The CDR3: CASSDDGSNQPQHF. DNA of the CDR3: TGTGCCAGCAGCGATGACGGTAGCAATCAGCCCCAGCATTTT.

This clonotype was recorded a few times. V usage is TRBV5-6 and J usage is TRBJ2-1, with D tentatively TRBD2 (5 bases). Germline CDR1 SGHDT, CDR2 YYEEEE. There are 15 residues in the CDR3. V was cut by 0 bases and J by 3 bases, with 10 bases left in between. CDR3 DNA: TGTGCCAGCAGCTTGGAGACTACCCTCTACAATGAGCAGTTCTTC. Its protein is CASSLETTLYNEQFF.

The chain recombines TRBV5-4 with TRBJ2-1; D remains unclear. The CDR3 is 13 residues long. The germline V gene has CDR1 SGHNT and CDR2 YYREEE (reference sequence). V lost 4 bases to trimming and J lost 7 bases, with 12 bases between them. The DNA of the CDR3 is TGTGCCAGCAGCCCTCACTGGGGTAATGAGCAGTTCTTC. Translated, it gives CASSPHWGNEQFF.

In its sample, this clonotype was seen many times. This chain's CDR3 is CASRETGSQTYNEQFF. The CDR3 region has the DNA TGTGCCAGCAGAGAGACAGGGAGTCAAACCTACAATGAGCAGTTCTTC. The V call is TRBV6-2 or TRBV6-3, the J call TRBJ2-1; 7 bases match TRBD1. Germline CDR1 and CDR2: MNHEY and SVGEGT. V dropped 6 bases and J dropped 2; count of bases not matched to a gene: 10. The CDR3 extends over 16 amino acids.

This clonotype was observed at least ten times. The CDR3 DNA is TGTGCCAGCAGCAACCGGGACGGCATCTCCTACGAGCAGTACTTC. The encoded protein is CASSNRDGISYEQYF. The rearrangement joins TRBV27 to TRBJ2-7, with D possibly called TRBD1 or TRBD2 (5 bases each). This CDR3 is 15 amino acids long. CDR1 is MNHEY and CDR2 is SMNVEV in the germline V gene (reference sequence). Trimming removed 6 bases from V and 0 bases from J, with 15 bases in between.

This clonotype was detected a few times. The chain is built from TRBV20-1 and TRBJ1-1, with D unclear. Trimming took 4 bases from V and 0 from J, leaving 12 bases between them. The CDR3 has 14 residues. The germline gives CDR1 DFQATT, CDR2 SNEGSKA (reference sequence). CDR3 nucleotides: TGCAGTGCTACTAAGCGCAACTTGAACACTGAAGCTTTCTTT. Translation gives CSATKRNLNTEAFF.

This clonotype was recorded many times. V usage is TRBV20-1 and J usage is TRBJ2-2, with TRBD1 matching over 7 bases. Germline V gene data show CDR1 as DFQATT and CDR2 as SNEGSKA (reference sequence). Trimming took 5 bases from V and 1 from J; bases not matched to a gene: 10. CDR3 length equals 16 residues. The CDR3 DNA follows: TGCAGTGCTGAGAGATCCGGGACAGTGAACACCGGGGAGCTGTTTTTT. Translating gives CSAERSGTVNTGELFF.

This clonotype was counted many times. This chain uses TRBV7-2 with TRBJ2-7; 14 bases align to TRBD2. The CDR3 is 16 amino acids. Germline V gene sequence: CDR1 SGHTA, CDR2 FQGNSA. V dropped 5 bases and J dropped 4; count of bases not matched to a gene: 7. The CDR3 loop is CASSAGLAGVRYEQYF. The CDR3, as DNA: TGTGCCAGCAGCGCGGGACTAGCGGGAGTACGTTACGAGCAGTACTTC. The complete variable domain, with remaining parts taken from reference TRBV7-2 and TRBJ2-7, reads GAGVSQSPSNKVTEKGKDVELRCDPISGHTALYWYRQSLGQGLEFLIYFQGNSAPDKSGLPSDRFSAERTGGSVSTLTIQRTQQEDSAVYLCASSAGLAGVRYEQYFGPGTRLTVT.

A remark on this clonotype: It may be a read error: a sequence one base away is much more abundant. The chain combines TRBV2 with TRBJ2-3, with 12 bases that match TRBD2. Trimming took 6 bases from V and 6 from J; bases not matched to a gene: 10. From germline, CDR1 is SNHLY and CDR2 FYNNEI. The CDR3 runs 16 residues. CDR3 DNA: TGTGCCAGCAGCCCTCTAGCGGGAGGGTCGAGGGATACGCAGTATTTT. Its translation: CASSPLAGGSRDTQYF.

This clonotype has more than one count but fewer than ten. V is TRBV29-1 and J is TRBJ2-7; no reliable D call. CDR1 is SQVTM and CDR2 is ANQGSEA in the germline V gene. V gave up 4 bases and J gave up 7 bases, with 14 bases separating them. The CDR3 sequence is 12 residues long. The CDR3 nucleotides are TGCAGCGTTGTATTAGGGTTGTCTGAGCAGTACTTC. Residues: CSVVLGLSEQYF.

Many counts were recorded for this clonotype. This rearrangement joins TRBV2 to TRBJ2-6; D gene ambiguous. V lost 6 bases and J lost 9, with 15 bases in between. Germline V gives CDR1 SNHLY, CDR2 FYNNEI. The CDR3 has 14 amino acids. The CDR3: CASRQSYIRNVLTF. The CDR3, as DNA: TGTGCCAGCAGGCAGAGCTACATACGCAACGTCCTGACTTTC.

Many counts were recorded for this clonotype. The chain is built from TRBV11-2 and TRBJ2-7, with TRBD1 as a possible D gene (6 bases). The CDR3 consists of 15 residues. Germline V CDR1 and CDR2: SGHAT, FQNNGV. V was clipped by 5 bases and J by 2 bases, with 16 bases between them. CDR3 in amino acids: CASSSTGGPTYEQYF. The DNA for the CDR3 is TGTGCCAGCAGCAGTACTGGGGGCCCAACCTACGAGCAGTACTTC.

This clonotype was recorded at least ten times. The V and J genes are TRBV20-1 and TRBJ2-7; 12 bases fit TRBD2. Per the germline V gene, CDR1 is DFQATT and CDR2 is SNEGSKA (reference sequence). CDR3 length: 14 amino acids. Germline trimming cut 6 bases from V and 6 bases from J; bases unmatched to any gene: 9. The CDR3 coding sequence is TGCAGTGCCAGCCGACTAGCGGGAGTAGGCGAGCAGTACTTC. Protein product: CSASRLAGVGEQYF.

This clonotype was picked up a small number of times. The V call is TRBV12-3 or TRBV12-4, the J call TRBJ2-3; no definite D call. Trimming stripped 6 bases from V and 5 bases from J, with 9 bases between. The CDR3 length is 12 residues. Here the CDR3 reads CASRGVRDTQYF. Written as DNA, the CDR3 is TGTGCCAGCAGAGGAGTACGAGATACGCAGTATTTT.

This clonotype came up a few times. The chain couples TRBV6-1 to TRBJ1-2, with D tentatively TRBD1 (5 bases). The length of the CDR3 is 12 residues. The V and J ends lost 8 bases and 2 bases respectively, with 9 bases between them. Germline lookup yields CDR1 MNHNS and CDR2 SASEGT. CDR3: CASGTANYGYTF. CDR3 in DNA: TGTGCCAGCGGGACTGCAAACTATGGCTACACCTTC.

V and J are TRBV3-1 and TRBJ2-2, with TRBD2 matching over 12 bases. V gave up 11 bases and J gave up 4 bases; unmatched junction bases: 5. CDR3 length: 14 residues. Germline CDR1 reads LGHDT; CDR2 reads YNNKEL (reference sequence). The CDR3 reads CACGLAGTTGELFF. CDR3 DNA: TGTGCCTGTGGACTAGCGGGAACCACCGGGGAGCTGTTTTTT.

This clonotype has ten or more counts. This chain uses TRBV6-2 or TRBV6-3 with TRBJ2-1; unclear D gene. Germline V lookup: CDR1 MNHEY, CDR2 SVGEGT. This CDR3 comprises 16 residues. Between the trimmed V and J ends, which lost 0 bases and 0 bases, there was a span of 9 bases. CDR3 sequence reads: CASSYSWPSSYNEQFF. The CDR3 DNA follows: TGTGCCAGCAGTTACTCGTGGCCGAGCTCCTACAATGAGCAGTTCTTC.

In its sample, this clonotype was seen a few times. The V and J genes are TRBV12-3 or TRBV12-4 and TRBJ2-2, with 12 bases fitting TRBD2. Germline trimming cut 5 bases from V and 8 bases from J; bases unmatched to any gene: 9. This CDR3 comprises 16 residues. The CDR3 protein is CASSPPGLAGNGELFF. As DNA, the CDR3 is TGTGCCAGCAGTCCTCCGGGACTAGCGGGTAATGGGGAGCTGTTTTTT.

The V gene is TRBV7-9, the J gene TRBJ1-1, with D unclear. Germline CDR1 SEHNR, CDR2 FQNEAQ (reference sequence). The CDR3 is 15 amino acids. V shed 4 bases and J shed 1 base, with 13 bases lying between them. The CDR3 sequence is CASSSRTYANTEAFF. In DNA, the CDR3 is TGTGCCAGCAGCTCCAGGACTTATGCGAACACTGAAGCTTTCTTT.

This clonotype occurred once. The J gene is TRBJ2-3, the V gene TRBV20-1; TRBD2 matches at 9 bases. Trimming took 4 bases from V and 0 from J; bases not matched to a gene: 11. CDR3 length: 17 amino acids. Germline values: CDR1 DFQATT, CDR2 SNEGSKA (reference sequence). The CDR3 region is CSAIPDLAGQSTDTQYF. The CDR3 DNA reads TGCAGTGCTATACCTGATCTAGCGGGACAGAGCACAGATACGCAGTATTTT.

This clonotype was seen more than once but under ten times. This chain links TRBV5-4 with TRBJ1-1; weak D call: TRBD1 (5 bases). The CDR3 is made up of 15 amino acids. Germline V gene sequence: CDR1 SGHNT, CDR2 YYREEE (reference sequence). V lost 1 base to trimming and J lost 1 base, with 11 bases between them. CDR3 amino acids: CASSLLKGRNTEAFF. In DNA form, the CDR3 reads TGTGCCAGCAGCTTGTTAAAGGGGAGGAACACTGAAGCTTTCTTT.

This clonotype was counted between two and nine times. This chain connects TRBV5-1 to TRBJ1-1; D is perhaps TRBD1 (5 bases). V lost 4 bases, J lost 1 base, and 14 bases lay in between. The CDR3 covers 15 residues. Germline V gives CDR1 SGHRS, CDR2 YFSETQ. CDR3 loop: CASSVKRGRNTEAFF. Here the CDR3 DNA reads TGCGCCAGCAGCGTCAAGAGGGGCAGGAACACTGAAGCTTTCTTT.

The chain has TRBV6-1 and TRBJ2-4; tentative D call: TRBD2 (5 bases). Trimming cost V 6 bases and J 6 bases, with 15 bases left between them. Germline CDR1 reads MNHNS; CDR2 reads SASEGT. The CDR3 extends over 14 amino acids. CDR3 in DNA: TGTGCCAGCAGCCGAGGGATATTCGGAAACATTCAGTACTTC. This gives the protein CASSRGIFGNIQYF.